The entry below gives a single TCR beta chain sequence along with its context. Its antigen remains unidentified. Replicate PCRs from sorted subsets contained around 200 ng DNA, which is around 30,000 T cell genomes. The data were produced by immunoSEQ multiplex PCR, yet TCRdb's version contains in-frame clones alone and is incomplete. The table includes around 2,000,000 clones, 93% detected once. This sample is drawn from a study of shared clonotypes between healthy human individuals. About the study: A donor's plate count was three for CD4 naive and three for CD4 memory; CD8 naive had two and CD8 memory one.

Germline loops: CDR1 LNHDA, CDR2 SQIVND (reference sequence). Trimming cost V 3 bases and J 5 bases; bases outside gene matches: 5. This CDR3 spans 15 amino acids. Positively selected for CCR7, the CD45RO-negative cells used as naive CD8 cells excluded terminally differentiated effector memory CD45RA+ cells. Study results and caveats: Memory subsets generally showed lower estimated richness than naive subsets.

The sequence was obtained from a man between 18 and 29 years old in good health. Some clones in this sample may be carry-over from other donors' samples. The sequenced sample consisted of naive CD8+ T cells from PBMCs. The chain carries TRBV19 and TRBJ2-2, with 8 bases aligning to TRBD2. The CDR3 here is CASSISGIGTGELFF. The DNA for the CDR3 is TGTGCCAGTAGTATTAGCGGGATTGGGACCGGGGAGCTGTTTTTT.